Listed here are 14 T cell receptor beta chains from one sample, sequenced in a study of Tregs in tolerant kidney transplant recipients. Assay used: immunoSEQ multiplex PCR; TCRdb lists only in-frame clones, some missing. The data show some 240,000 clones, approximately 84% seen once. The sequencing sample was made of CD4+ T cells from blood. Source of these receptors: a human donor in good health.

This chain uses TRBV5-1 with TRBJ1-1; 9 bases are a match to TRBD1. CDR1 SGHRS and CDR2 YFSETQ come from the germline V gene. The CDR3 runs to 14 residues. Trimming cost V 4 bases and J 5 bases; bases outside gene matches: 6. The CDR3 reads CASSQGQGGTEAFF. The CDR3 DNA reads TGCGCCAGCAGCCAGGGACAGGGTGGTACTGAAGCTTTCTTT.

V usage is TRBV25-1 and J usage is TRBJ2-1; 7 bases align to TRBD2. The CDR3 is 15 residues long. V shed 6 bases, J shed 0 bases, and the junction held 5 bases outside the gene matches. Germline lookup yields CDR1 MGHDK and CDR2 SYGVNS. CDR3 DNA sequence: TGTGCCAGCAGCGAAGAGCGGGGCTCCTACAATGAGCAGTTCTTC. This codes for CASSEERGSYNEQFF.

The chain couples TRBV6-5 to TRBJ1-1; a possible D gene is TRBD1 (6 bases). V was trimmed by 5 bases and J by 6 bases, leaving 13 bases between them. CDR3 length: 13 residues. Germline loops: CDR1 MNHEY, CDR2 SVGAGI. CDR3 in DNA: TGTGCCAGCAGTACTCTACAGGGCGCTGAAGCTTTCTTT. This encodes CASSTLQGAEAFF.

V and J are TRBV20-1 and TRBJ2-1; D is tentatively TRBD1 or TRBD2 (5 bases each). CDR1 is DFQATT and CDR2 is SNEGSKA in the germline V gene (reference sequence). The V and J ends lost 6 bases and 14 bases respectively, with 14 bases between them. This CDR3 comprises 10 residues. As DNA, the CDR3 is TGCAGTGCAGGGGAGCTAGTAGAGTTCTTC. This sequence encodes CSAGELVEFF.

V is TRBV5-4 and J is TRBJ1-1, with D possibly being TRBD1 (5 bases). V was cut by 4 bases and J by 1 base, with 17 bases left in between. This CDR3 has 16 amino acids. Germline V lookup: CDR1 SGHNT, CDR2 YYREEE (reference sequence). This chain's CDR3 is CASSPYLAGTNTEAFF. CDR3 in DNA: TGTGCCAGCAGCCCGTACTTGGCGGGGACGAACACTGAAGCTTTCTTT.

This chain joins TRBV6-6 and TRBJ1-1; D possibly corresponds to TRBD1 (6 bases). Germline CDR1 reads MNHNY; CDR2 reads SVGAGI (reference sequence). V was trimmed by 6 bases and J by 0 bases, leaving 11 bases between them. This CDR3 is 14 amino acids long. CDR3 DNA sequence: TGTGCCAGCAGGAGGGGGGGGATGAACACTGAAGCTTTCTTT. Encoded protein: CASRRGGMNTEAFF.

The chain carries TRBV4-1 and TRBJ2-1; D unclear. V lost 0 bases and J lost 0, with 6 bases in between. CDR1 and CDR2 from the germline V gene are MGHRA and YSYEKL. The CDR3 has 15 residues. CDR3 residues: CASSQDRPSYNEQFF. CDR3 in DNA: TGCGCCAGCAGCCAAGATCGCCCCTCCTACAATGAGCAGTTCTTC.

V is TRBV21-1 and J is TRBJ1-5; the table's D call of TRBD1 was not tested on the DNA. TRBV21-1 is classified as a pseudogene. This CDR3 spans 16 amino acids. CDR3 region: CASSYRQYYSNQPQHF. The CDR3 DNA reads TGTGCCAGCAGCTACCGACAGTACTATAGCAATCAGCCCCAGCATTTT.

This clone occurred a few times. CDR3 loop: CASSQPRGASSYTGELFF. The CDR3 DNA sequence: TGTGCCAGCAGCCAACCCCGGGGAGCCTCTTCGTACACCGGGGAGCTGTTTTTT. The gene calls are TRBV4-2 and TRBJ2-2; tentative D call: TRBD2 (5 bases). The CDR3 covers 18 residues. Germline V gene data show CDR1 as LGHNA and CDR2 as YNFKEQ. Trimming removed 2 bases at V and 3 bases at J, with 19 bases between.

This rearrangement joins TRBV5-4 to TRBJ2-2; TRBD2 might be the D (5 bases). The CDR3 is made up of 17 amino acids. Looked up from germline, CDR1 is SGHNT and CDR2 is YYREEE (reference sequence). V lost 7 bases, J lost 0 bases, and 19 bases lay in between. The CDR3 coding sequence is TGTGCCAGCGGGGAAGAGGGTTGGAACGCGAACACCGGGGAGCTGTTTTTT. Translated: CASGEEGWNANTGELFF. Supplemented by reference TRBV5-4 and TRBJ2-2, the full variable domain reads ETGVTQSPTHLIKTRGQQVTLRCSSQSGHNTVSWYQQALGQGPQFIFQYYREEENGRGNFPPRFSGLQFPNYSSELNVNALELDDSALYLCASGEEGWNANTGELFFGEGSRLTVL.

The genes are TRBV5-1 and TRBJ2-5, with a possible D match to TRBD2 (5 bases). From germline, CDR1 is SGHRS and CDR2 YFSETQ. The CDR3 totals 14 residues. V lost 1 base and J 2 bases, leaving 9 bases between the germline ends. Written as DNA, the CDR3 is TGCGCCAGCAGCTTGCTTACGGGGCAAGAGACCCAGTACTTC. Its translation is CASSLLTGQETQYF. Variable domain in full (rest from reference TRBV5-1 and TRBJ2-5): KAGVTQTPRYLIKTRGQQVTLSCSPISGHRSVSWYQQTPGQGLQFLFEYFSETQRNKGNFPGRFSGRQFSNSRSEMNVSTLELGDSALYLCASSLLTGQETQYFGPGTRLLVL.

Here the CDR3 reads CASSDGTQGDYNEQFF. CDR3 in DNA: TGTGCCAGCAGTGACGGGACCCAAGGGGATTACAATGAGCAGTTCTTC. This sequence joins TRBV2 and TRBJ2-1, with D possibly being TRBD1 or TRBD2 (5 bases each). CDR1 SNHLY and CDR2 FYNNEI come from the germline V gene. V was clipped by 3 bases and J by 4 bases, with 16 bases between them. The CDR3 is made up of 16 amino acids.

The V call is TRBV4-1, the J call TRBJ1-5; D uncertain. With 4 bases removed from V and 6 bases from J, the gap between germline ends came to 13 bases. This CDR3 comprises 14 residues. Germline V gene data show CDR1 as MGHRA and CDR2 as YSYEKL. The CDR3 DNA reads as TGCGCCAGCAGCCCCGGACCGATAAGTCAGCCCCAGCATTTT. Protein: CASSPGPISQPQHF.

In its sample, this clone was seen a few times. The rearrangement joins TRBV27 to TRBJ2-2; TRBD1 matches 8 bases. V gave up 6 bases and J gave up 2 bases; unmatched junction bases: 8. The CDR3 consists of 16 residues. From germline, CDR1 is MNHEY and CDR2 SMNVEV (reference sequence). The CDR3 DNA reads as TGTGCCAGCAGCCCACCGGGGACAGGAAACACCGGGGAGCTGTTTTTT. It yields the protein CASSPPGTGNTGELFF.